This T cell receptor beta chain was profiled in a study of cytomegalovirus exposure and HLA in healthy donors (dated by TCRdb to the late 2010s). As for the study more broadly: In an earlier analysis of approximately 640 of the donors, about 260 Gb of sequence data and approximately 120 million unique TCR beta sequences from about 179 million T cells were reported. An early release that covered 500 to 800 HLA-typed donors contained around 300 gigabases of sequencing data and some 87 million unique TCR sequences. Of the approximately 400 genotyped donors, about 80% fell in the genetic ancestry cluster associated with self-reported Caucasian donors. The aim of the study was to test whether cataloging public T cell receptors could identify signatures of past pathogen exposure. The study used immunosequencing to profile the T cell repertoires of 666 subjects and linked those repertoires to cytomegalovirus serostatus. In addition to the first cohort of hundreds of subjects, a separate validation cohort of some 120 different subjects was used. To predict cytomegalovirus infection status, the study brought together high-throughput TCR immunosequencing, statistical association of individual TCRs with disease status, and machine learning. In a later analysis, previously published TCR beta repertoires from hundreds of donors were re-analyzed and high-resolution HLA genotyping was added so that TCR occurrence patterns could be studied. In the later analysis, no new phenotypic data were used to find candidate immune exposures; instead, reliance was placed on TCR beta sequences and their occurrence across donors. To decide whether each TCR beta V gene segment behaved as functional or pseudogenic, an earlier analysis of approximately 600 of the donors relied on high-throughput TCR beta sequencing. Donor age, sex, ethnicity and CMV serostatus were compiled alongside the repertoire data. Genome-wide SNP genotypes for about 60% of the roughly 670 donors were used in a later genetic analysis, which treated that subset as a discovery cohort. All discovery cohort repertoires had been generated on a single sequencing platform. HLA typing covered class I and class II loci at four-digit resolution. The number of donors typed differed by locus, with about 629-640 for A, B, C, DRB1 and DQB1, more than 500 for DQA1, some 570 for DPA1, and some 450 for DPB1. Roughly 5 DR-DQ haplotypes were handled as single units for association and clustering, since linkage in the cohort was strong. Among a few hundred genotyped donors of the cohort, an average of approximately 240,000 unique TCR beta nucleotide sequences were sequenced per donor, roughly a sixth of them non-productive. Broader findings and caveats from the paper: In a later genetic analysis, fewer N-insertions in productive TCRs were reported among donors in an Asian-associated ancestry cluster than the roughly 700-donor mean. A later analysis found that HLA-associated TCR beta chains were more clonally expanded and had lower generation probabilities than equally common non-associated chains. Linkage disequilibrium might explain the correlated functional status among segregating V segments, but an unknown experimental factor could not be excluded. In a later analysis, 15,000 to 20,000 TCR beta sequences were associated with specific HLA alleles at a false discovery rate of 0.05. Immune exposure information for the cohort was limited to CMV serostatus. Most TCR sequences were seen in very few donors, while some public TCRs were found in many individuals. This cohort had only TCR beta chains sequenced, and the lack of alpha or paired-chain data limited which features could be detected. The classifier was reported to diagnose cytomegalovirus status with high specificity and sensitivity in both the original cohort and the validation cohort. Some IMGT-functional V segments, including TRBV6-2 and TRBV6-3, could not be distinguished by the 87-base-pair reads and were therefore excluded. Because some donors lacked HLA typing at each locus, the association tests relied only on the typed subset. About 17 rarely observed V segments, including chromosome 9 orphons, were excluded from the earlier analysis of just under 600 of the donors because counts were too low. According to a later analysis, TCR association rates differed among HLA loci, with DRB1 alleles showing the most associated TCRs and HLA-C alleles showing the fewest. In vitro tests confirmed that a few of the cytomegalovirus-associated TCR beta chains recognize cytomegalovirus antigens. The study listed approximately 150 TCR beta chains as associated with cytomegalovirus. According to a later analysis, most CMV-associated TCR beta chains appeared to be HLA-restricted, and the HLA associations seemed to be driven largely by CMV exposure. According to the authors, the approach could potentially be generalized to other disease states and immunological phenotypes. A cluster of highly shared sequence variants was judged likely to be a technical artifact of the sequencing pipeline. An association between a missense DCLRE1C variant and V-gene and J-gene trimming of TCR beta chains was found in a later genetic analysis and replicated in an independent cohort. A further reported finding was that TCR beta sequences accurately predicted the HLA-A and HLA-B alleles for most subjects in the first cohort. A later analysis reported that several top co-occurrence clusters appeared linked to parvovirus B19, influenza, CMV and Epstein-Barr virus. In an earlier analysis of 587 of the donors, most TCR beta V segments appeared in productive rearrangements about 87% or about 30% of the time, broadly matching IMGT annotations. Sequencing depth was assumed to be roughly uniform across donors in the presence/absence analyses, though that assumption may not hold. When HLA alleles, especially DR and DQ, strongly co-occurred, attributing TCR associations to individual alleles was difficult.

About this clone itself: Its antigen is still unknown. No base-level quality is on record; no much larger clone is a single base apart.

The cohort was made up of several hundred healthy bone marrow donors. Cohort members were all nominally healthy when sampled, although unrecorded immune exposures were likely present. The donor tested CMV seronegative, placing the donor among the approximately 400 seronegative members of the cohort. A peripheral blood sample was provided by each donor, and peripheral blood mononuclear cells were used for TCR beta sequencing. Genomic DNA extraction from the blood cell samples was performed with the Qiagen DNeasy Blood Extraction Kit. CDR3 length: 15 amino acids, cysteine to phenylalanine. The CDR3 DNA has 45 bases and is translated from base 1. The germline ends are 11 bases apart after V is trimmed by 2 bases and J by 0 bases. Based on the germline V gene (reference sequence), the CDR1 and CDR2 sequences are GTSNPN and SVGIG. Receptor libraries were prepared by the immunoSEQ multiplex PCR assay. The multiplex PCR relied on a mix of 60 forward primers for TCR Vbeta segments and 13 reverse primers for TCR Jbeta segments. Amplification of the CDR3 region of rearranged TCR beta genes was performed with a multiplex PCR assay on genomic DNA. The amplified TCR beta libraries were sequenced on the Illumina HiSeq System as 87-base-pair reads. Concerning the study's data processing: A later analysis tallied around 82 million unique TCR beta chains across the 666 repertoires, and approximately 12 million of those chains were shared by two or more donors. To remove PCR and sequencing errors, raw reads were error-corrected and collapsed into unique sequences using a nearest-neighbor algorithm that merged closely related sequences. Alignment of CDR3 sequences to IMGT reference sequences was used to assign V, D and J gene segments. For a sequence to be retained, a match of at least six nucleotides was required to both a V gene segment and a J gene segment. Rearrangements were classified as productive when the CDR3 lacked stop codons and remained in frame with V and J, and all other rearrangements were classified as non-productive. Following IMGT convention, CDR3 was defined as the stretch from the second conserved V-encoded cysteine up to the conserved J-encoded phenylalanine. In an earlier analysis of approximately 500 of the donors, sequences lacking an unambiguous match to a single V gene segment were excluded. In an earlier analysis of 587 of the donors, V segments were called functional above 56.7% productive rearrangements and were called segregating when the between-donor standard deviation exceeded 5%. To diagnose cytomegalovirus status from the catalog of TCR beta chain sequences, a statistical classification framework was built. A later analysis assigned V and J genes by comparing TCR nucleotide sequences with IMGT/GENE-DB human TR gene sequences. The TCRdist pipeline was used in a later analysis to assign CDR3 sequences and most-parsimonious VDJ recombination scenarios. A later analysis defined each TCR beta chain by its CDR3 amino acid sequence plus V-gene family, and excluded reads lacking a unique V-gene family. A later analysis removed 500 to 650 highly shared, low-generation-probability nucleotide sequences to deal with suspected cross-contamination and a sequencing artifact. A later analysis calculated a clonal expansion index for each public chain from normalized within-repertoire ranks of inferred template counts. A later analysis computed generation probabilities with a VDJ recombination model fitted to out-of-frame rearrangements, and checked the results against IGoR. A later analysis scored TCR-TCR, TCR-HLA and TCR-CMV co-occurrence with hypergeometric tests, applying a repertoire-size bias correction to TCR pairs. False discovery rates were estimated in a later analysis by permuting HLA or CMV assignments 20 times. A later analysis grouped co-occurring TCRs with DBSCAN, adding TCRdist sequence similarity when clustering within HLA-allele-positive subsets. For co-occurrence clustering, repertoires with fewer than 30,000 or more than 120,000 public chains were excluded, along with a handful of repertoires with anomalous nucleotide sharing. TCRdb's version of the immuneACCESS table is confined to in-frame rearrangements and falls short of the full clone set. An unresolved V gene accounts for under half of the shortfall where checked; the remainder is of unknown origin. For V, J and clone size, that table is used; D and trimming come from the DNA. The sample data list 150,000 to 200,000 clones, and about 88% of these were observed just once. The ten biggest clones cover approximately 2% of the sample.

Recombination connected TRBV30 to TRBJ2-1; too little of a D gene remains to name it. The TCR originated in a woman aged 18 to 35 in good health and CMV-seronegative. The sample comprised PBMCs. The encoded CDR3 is CAWSPYLSSYNEQFF. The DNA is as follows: TGTGCCTGGAGTCCCTACCTGAGCTCCTACAATGAGCAGTTCTTC. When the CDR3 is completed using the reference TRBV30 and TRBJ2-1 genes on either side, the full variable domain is SQTIHQWPATLVQPVGSPLSLECTVEGTSNPNLYWYRQAAGRGLQLLFYSVGIGQISSEVPQNLSASRPQDRQFILSSKKLLLSDSGFYLCAWSPYLSSYNEQFFGPGTRLTVL.